These 23 T cell receptor beta chains came from one sample sequenced in a study of CD8 T cells in Susac syndrome. RNA in amounts of roughly 0.45 to 1 ug was reverse transcribed with random hexamers. TCRdb processed the immunoSEQ multiplex PCR reads anew with MiXCR; each CDR3 protein has one entry. This sample has about 60,000 distinct CDR3 sequences, with 90% to 95% found just once. The material sequenced was CD8+ T cells from PBMCs. The receptor source for this set is a human donor in good health.

The chain recombines TRBV7-9 with TRBJ2-2; no reliable D call. Trimming removed 3 bases at V and 8 bases at J, with 16 bases between. Per germline, CDR1 SEHNR and CDR2 FQNEAQ (reference sequence). The CDR3 runs 15 residues. This CDR3 reads CASSLGRMRSGELFF. The DNA for the CDR3 is TGTGCCAGCAGCTTGGGCAGGATGAGATCTGGGGAGCTGTTTTTT.

V gene TRBV11-2 combines with J gene TRBJ2-7, with TRBD2 matching 8 bases. Germline V lookup: CDR1 SGHAT, CDR2 FQNNGV. This CDR3 is 16 amino acids long. Trimming removed 1 base from V and 1 base from J; junction bases left unmatched: 6. CDR3 residues: CASSLASGGISYEQYF. Here the CDR3 DNA reads TGTGCCAGCAGCTTAGCGTCGGGGGGGATTTCCTACGAGCAGTACTTC.

DNA of the CDR3: TGTGCCAGCAGCTCTCCCGGGACAGGGGGTCCCGAGCAGTACTTC. It yields the protein CASSSPGTGGPEQYF. This chain joins TRBV7-9 and TRBJ2-7, with 11 bases that match TRBD1. In germline, CDR1 is SEHNR, CDR2 FQNEAQ (reference sequence). The length of the CDR3 is 15 residues. After removal of 4 bases from V and 6 bases from J, the junction contained 8 bases not matched to a gene.

This chain uses TRBV29-1 with TRBJ2-7; 7 bases fit TRBD1. This CDR3 has 14 residues. Germline V gene sequence: CDR1 SQVTM, CDR2 ANQGSEA. V dropped 4 bases and J dropped 3; count of bases not matched to a gene: 9. The CDR3 sequence is CSVVWDSTNYEQYF. DNA of the CDR3: TGCAGCGTTGTGTGGGACAGCACGAACTACGAGCAGTACTTC.

The chain links TRBV7-9 to TRBJ2-7; 9 bases align to TRBD1. CDR1 and CDR2 (germline): SEHNR, FQNEAQ (reference sequence). This CDR3 comprises 15 residues. V lost 5 bases and J lost 3; bases outside the gene matches: 8. In DNA, the CDR3 is TGTGCCAGCAGCCCGCGACAGGGGGAAGTCTACGAGCAGTACTTC. Its protein is CASSPRQGEVYEQYF. Drawing the rest from reference TRBV7-9 and TRBJ2-7, the complete variable domain is DTGVSQNPRHKITKRGQNVTFRCDPISEHNRLYWYRQTLGQGPEFLTYFQNEAQLEKSRLLSDRFSAERPKGSFSTLEIQRTEQGDSAMYLCASSPRQGEVYEQYFGPGTRLTVT.

Here the CDR3 reads CASSSSYSSTDTQYF. In DNA, the CDR3 is TGTGCCAGCAGTAGCAGTTACTCTAGCACAGATACGCAGTATTTT. This chain links TRBV6-1 with TRBJ2-3, with no clear D. This CDR3 spans 15 amino acids. The V and J ends lost 5 bases and 0 bases respectively, with 12 bases between them. CDR1 MNHNS and CDR2 SASEGT come from the germline V gene.

The genes are TRBV4-1 and TRBJ2-7; D is unresolved. The germline CDR1 and CDR2 sequences are MGHRA and YSYEKL. Trimming cost V 0 bases and J 0 bases, with 12 bases left between them. CDR3 length: 16 amino acids. The CDR3, as DNA: TGCGCCAGCAGCCAAGATCCGGGTTTGGCCTCCTACGAGCAGTACTTC. Its protein is CASSQDPGLASYEQYF.

V usage is TRBV20-1 and J usage is TRBJ2-3; a weak D match, TRBD1 (5 bases). V lost 0 bases and J lost 4, with 14 bases in between. CDR3 length: 15 residues. CDR1 is DFQATT and CDR2 is SNEGSKA in the germline V gene (reference sequence). The CDR3 coding sequence is TGCAGTGCTAGAGATCCAGTCAGGGAAGCAGATACGCAGTATTTT. It is translated as CSARDPVREADTQYF.

This clonotype occurred once. CDR3 sequence (DNA): TGTGCCAGCAGTGAATGGCTAGCGGTTCAAGAGACCCAGTACTTC. Amino acids: CASSEWLAVQETQYF. The J gene is TRBJ2-5, the V gene TRBV2; 7 nucleotides line up with TRBD2. J gave up 2 bases and V 2 bases, and 5 bases lay outside the gene matches. This CDR3 has 15 residues. In germline, CDR1 is SNHLY, CDR2 FYNNEI.

The chain uses TRBV9 and TRBJ1-1; D gene ambiguous. Germline CDR1 SGDLS, CDR2 YYNGEE. Trimming removed 4 bases at V and 0 bases at J, with 10 bases between. The CDR3 is made up of 14 amino acids. Here the CDR3 reads CASSRRMVNTEAFF. The CDR3 nucleotides read TGTGCCAGCAGCAGGCGGATGGTGAACACTGAAGCTTTCTTT.

This clonotype was recorded only once. The genes are TRBV7-2 and TRBJ2-1; TRBD1 aligns across 11 bases. The CDR3 runs to 17 residues. The ends lost 5 bases at V and 6 bases at J; junction bases unmatched: 12. Germline V lookup: CDR1 SGHTA, CDR2 FQGNSA. The CDR3 sequence is CASSLRIRDRGINEQFF. DNA of the CDR3: TGTGCCAGCAGCCTCAGGATCCGGGACAGGGGGATCAATGAGCAGTTCTTC.

The genes are TRBV24-1 and TRBJ1-1; 7 bases match TRBD1. The junction had 20 bases not matched to a gene; V was cut back by 3 bases and J by 8 bases. This CDR3 has 18 amino acids. The germline V gene has CDR1 KGHDR and CDR2 SFDVKD. The CDR3 sequence: CATSDTISTGSWSPEAFF. For the CDR3, the DNA is TGTGCCACCAGTGATACAATCTCGACAGGGTCATGGTCTCCCGAAGCTTTCTTT.

This chain links TRBV27 with TRBJ2-7; D is undetermined. The CDR3 runs 14 residues. Per germline, CDR1 MNHEY and CDR2 SMNVEV (reference sequence). V was shortened by 2 bases and J by 3 bases, with 11 bases between the two germline ends. CDR3 nucleotide sequence: TGTGCCAGCAGTTTAACTTTCGGGTACTACGAGCAGTACTTC. It codes for CASSLTFGYYEQYF.

The chain uses TRBV11-2 and TRBJ1-2; maybe TRBD1 (5 bases). Trimming cost V 5 bases and J 7 bases, with 23 bases left between them. The CDR3 totals 16 residues. Germline V gene lookup returns CDR1 SGHAT and CDR2 FQNNGV. The CDR3 sequence: CASSPSPSGGVSGYTF. The CDR3, as DNA: TGTGCCAGCAGCCCAAGCCCCTCAGGAGGGGTCAGTGGCTACACCTTC.

This clonotype was observed once. The J gene is TRBJ2-2, the V gene TRBV15; no reliable D call. Germline V CDR1 and CDR2: LNHNV, YYDKDF (reference sequence). V lost 5 bases to trimming and J lost 6 bases, with 13 bases between them. The CDR3 spans 14 residues. The CDR3 reads CATSSPPRPGELFF. CDR3 bases: TGTGCCACCAGCTCCCCACCCCGTCCCGGGGAGCTGTTTTTT.

On this clonotype: Germline is not matched at one junction end, which may reflect a read error. The rearrangement links TRBV5-4 to TRBJ2-7, with 11 bases aligning to TRBD1. CDR1 and CDR2 (germline): SGHNT, YYREEE (reference sequence). The CDR3 contains 12 residues. The CDR3 spells CASSPGQGGSHF. The DNA of the CDR3 is TGTGCCAGCAGCCCGGGACAGGGGGGTTCCCACTTC.

This clonotype was counted a single time. The genes are TRBV20-1 and TRBJ2-7; 9 positions match TRBD1. The length of the CDR3 is 15 residues. The germline V gene has CDR1 DFQATT and CDR2 SNEGSKA (reference sequence). V gave up 6 bases and J gave up 1 base; unmatched junction bases: 10. The CDR3, as DNA: TGCAGTGCCACCTCCTCCGGGACAGGGTCCTACGAGCAGTACTTC. Its translation: CSATSSGTGSYEQYF.

This clonotype was seen only once. The chain employs TRBV19 and TRBJ1-5; TRBD1 might be the D (5 bases). Germline-derived CDR1 and CDR2 are LNHDA and SQIVND (reference sequence). There are 13 residues in the CDR3. The V end lost 6 bases, the J end lost 3 bases, and 9 bases lay between the germline ends. CDR3 loop: CASSDSLNQPQHF. The CDR3 nucleotides read TGTGCCAGTAGCGACAGCCTCAATCAGCCCCAGCATTTT.

The chain is built from TRBV6-2 or TRBV6-3 and TRBJ1-1; D is unresolved. Per germline, CDR1 MNHEY and CDR2 SVGEGT. This CDR3 has 14 residues. The V gene lost 1 base and the J gene lost 5 bases, with 11 bases spanning the gap. The CDR3 sequence is CASSYLSSVTEAFF. CDR3 in DNA: TGTGCCAGCAGTTACTTGAGCAGTGTTACTGAAGCTTTCTTT.

V is TRBV10-3 and J is TRBJ2-7; 9 bases agree with TRBD2. This CDR3 is 14 amino acids long. Germline CDR1 and CDR2: ENHRY and SYGVKD. The J segment lost 3 bases and the V segment lost 3 bases, leaving 3 bases of the junction unmatched. The CDR3 here is CAISDLAGNYEQYF. The CDR3 nucleotides are TGTGCCATCAGTGATCTAGCGGGAAACTACGAGCAGTACTTC.

This clonotype was counted once. The chain has TRBV12-3 or TRBV12-4 and TRBJ1-5, with D uncertain. V was trimmed by 5 bases and J by 7 bases, leaving 18 bases between them. CDR3 length: 15 amino acids. The CDR3 DNA is TGTGCCAGCAGTACCAGGACGGAGGCCGGACAGCCCCAGCATTTT. Translated, it gives CASSTRTEAGQPQHF.

The chain recombines TRBV10-2 with TRBJ1-4; 8 bases agree with TRBD1. Trimming took 8 bases from V and 4 from J; bases not matched to a gene: 9. CDR3 size: 15 residues. The germline CDR1 and CDR2 sequences are WSHSY and SAAADI. The CDR3 DNA reads as TGCGCCAGCCTGCCCCGGACAGGGATTAATGAAAAACTGTTTTTT. This translates into CASLPRTGINEKLFF.

This sequence joins TRBV15 and TRBJ2-5; 8 bases line up with TRBD1. The CDR3 has 17 residues. Per the germline V gene, CDR1 is LNHNV and CDR2 is YYDKDF (reference sequence). The V gene end was trimmed by 5 bases and the J gene end by 2 bases; junction bases not matched to a gene: 13. CDR3 residues: CATSSTSLRDRQETQYF. The CDR3 DNA sequence: TGTGCCACCAGCTCGACTTCACTCCGGGACAGGCAAGAGACCCAGTACTTC. Full variable domain (missing parts from reference TRBV15 and TRBJ2-5): DAMVIQNPRYQVTQFGKPVTLSCSQTLNHNVMYWYQQKSSQAPKLLFHYYDKDFNNEADTPDNFQSRRPNTSFCFLDIRSPGLGDTAMYLCATSSTSLRDRQETQYFGPGTRLLVL.